This paragraph reports one T cell receptor (beta chain). Its antigen remains unidentified. The data originate from a study of T cell repertoires in cytomegalovirus infection. Study-level information: Matching HLA type, along with CMV infection, was indicated by public TCR beta signatures. Study-wide results and limits: CMV carriers with the relevant HLA were identified by cumulative public TCR beta family frequency. The ex vivo response was dominated by HLA-C-restricted CMV-specific TCR beta clonotypes.

TCRdb analysed the reads with MiXCR anew, one entry per CDR3 protein. The table lists 250,000 to 350,000 distinct CDR3 sequences, around 25% of them singletons. The sequence was collected from a human donor in good health (CMV status not recorded). Some clones in this sample may be carry-over from other donors' samples. Sample: PBMCs.

This CDR3 is CASSDRLAGVAGELFF. CDR3 DNA sequence: TGTGCCAGCAGTGATAGACTAGCGGGAGTGGCCGGGGAGCTGTTTTTT. The chain uses TRBV2 and TRBJ2-2, with 12 nucleotides matching TRBD2. The trim removed 3 bases at V and 6 bases at J, leaving 5 bases unmatched. Per germline, CDR1 SNHLY and CDR2 FYNNEI. The CDR3 totals 16 residues.